The 2 T cell receptor beta chains reported below all come from one sample, sequenced in a study of T-cell reconstitution after alpha-beta-depleted transplantation in children. This sample's TCRbeta library carried unique molecular identifier barcodes. TCRdb reprocessed the PCR reads via MiXCR and lists one record per CDR3 protein. The data hold some 530,000 distinct CDR3 sequences, with around 13% observed a single time. The source material was PBMCs from the stem cell graft donor, sampled from the stem cell graft. The source is a human donor who donated a stem cell graft to a child with combined immunodeficiency.

Many counts were recorded for this clonotype. V gene TRBV9 combines with J gene TRBJ1-6; D gene ambiguous. This CDR3 has 14 amino acids. The V and J ends lost 8 bases and 7 bases respectively, with 16 bases between them. Germline V gives CDR1 SGDLS, CDR2 YYNGEE. Written as DNA, the CDR3 is TGTGCCAGTTCCCCGAGCAGGACCAATTCACCCCTCCACTTT. Amino acids: CASSPSRTNSPLHF.

The sample holds many counts of this clonotype. This sequence joins TRBV7-3 and TRBJ2-3; 8 bases map to TRBD1. Germline CDR1 reads SGHTA; CDR2 reads FQGTGA. V shed 5 bases and J 2 bases; nucleotides not matched to a gene: 6. The CDR3 runs 15 residues. The CDR3 loop reads CASSPGGGPTDTQYF. The CDR3 region has the DNA TGTGCCAGCAGCCCAGGGGGCGGCCCCACAGATACGCAGTATTTT.